The 27 T cell receptor beta chains in this list originate from one sample, sequenced in a study of Tregs in tolerant kidney transplant recipients (dated by TCRdb to about 2019). Their specific antigens are unknown. Library preparation used the immunoSEQ multiplex PCR assay. TCRdb took over this immuneACCESS table, retaining in-frame rearrangements with V and J assigned. Such tables are incomplete; in checked studies, under half of the missing clones stem from an unresolved V gene, and the remainder is unexplained. For this sample, the table gives 1,700 or so clones. The ten largest clonotypes hold around 17% of the sample. In light of the paper, this sample's time point label describes: blood sample drawn before combined kidney and bone marrow transplant. In bulk CFSE mixed lymphocyte reactions, CFSE-labeled recipient PBMCs were cocultured with irradiated donor PBMCs for over 5 days, then stained for CD3/CD4/CD8 and FACS-sorted.

The sample was CD4+ T cells from blood cultured with allogeneic cells, taken before the transplant. These receptors came from a human patient who received a combined kidney and bone marrow transplant.

Concerning this clone: The read terminates 3 residues ahead of where the CDR3 ends, so the germline J gene completes it. This sequence joins TRBV5-1 and TRBJ2-1; 7 bases line up with TRBD1. The germline gives CDR1 SGHRS, CDR2 YFSETQ. Trimming cost V 0 bases and J 9 bases; bases outside gene matches: 9. This CDR3 has 15 amino acids. The CDR3: CASSLVAGAGGEQFF. The CDR3 bases that were read are TGCGCCAGCAGCTTGGTTGCAGGCGCAGGGGGTGAG.

In regard to this clone: Coverage ceases 3 residues before the CDR3 finishes, and the germline J gene fills in the end. This rearrangement joins TRBV7-6 to TRBJ1-2, with D possibly TRBD1 on 5 matching bases. This CDR3 contains 15 residues. CDR1 and CDR2 from the germline V gene are SGHVS and FNYEAQ. CDR3 DNA, as far as it was read: TGTGCCAGCAGCTTAGGACTAGCGGGACGGGATACC. Translated: CASSLGLAGRDT. The whole CDR3 protein is CASSLGLAGRDTYTF. Looking up the rest from reference TRBV7-6 and TRBJ1-2 gives the full variable domain: GAGVSQSPRYKVTKRGQDVALRCDPISGHVSLYWYRQALGQGPEFLTYFNYEAQQDKSGLPNDRFSAERPEGSISTLTIQRTEQRDSAMYRCASSLGLAGRDTYTFGSGTRLTVV.

Frequency places this clone as medium-sized. The CDR3 sequence: CAWSNRRNQPQHF. CDR3 bases read: TGTGCCTGGAGCAACAGGAGAAATCAGCCC. The rearrangement uses TRBV30 and TRBJ1-5, with TRBD1 as a possible D gene (5 bases). The read halts 3 residues ahead of the CDR3 end, with the missing end drawn from the germline J gene. Germline V gene lookup returns CDR1 GTSNPN and CDR2 SVGIG (reference sequence). Trimming left V 3 bases short and J 4 bases short, with 10 bases between. The CDR3 is 13 amino acids.

This clone is deemed medium-sized (0.01 to 0.1%) by its frequency. The read falls 3 residues short of the CDR3 end, and the missing part is taken from the germline J gene. This rearrangement joins TRBV5-1 to TRBJ1-2; TRBD1 is a possible D gene (5 bases). The CDR3 runs 16 residues. The germline V gene encodes CDR1 SGHRS and CDR2 YFSETQ. The V end was cut by 4 bases, the J end by 4 bases, with 20 bases between. CDR3 sequence reads: CASSLGSTDRPYGYTF. The CDR3 DNA, read in part, is TGCGCCAGCAGCCTCGGATCGACAGACCGTCCCTATGGC.

On this clone: The read terminates 3 residues ahead of where the CDR3 ends, so the germline J gene completes it. The chain recombines TRBV2 with TRBJ1-1; D is ambiguous. This CDR3 spans 11 amino acids. Germline CDR1 SNHLY, CDR2 FYNNEI. CDR3 DNA, as far as it was read: TGTGCCAGCAGTGAAGGGCTAGCA. It translates to CASSEGLA. The full CDR3 is CASSEGLAAFF. The full variable domain, its missing parts supplied by reference TRBV2 and TRBJ1-1, is EPEVTQTPSHQVTQMGQEVILRCVPISNHLYFYWYRQILGQKVEFLVSFYNNEISEKSEIFDDQFSVERPDGSNFTLKIRSTKLEDSAMYFCASSEGLAAFFGQGTRLTVV.

The CDR3 here is CASRVRANQPQHF. The DNA read from the CDR3 is TGTGCCAGCCGCGTCAGGGCGAATCAGCCC. This chain joins TRBV7-2 and TRBJ1-5; possibly TRBD1 for D (5 bases). Read coverage stops 3 residues before the CDR3 terminus; the germline J gene supplies the remainder. The CDR3 totals 13 residues. The V gene's germline CDR1 is SGHTA and CDR2 FQGNSA. V dropped 8 bases and J dropped 4 bases, with 12 bases sitting between them. The full variable domain, rest sourced from reference TRBV7-2 and TRBJ1-5, is GAGVSQSPSNKVTEKGKDVELRCDPISGHTALYWYRQSLGQGLEFLIYFQGNSAPDKSGLPSDRFSAERTGGSVSTLTIQRTQQEDSAVYLCASRVRANQPQHFGDGTRLSIL.

This clone counts as medium-sized (0.01 to 0.1%) by frequency. The CDR3 goes on 3 residues after the read ends, and that part is filled in from the germline J gene. The rearrangement uses TRBV5-6 and TRBJ1-1, with a possible D match to TRBD1 (6 bases). The V end lost 2 bases, the J end lost 4 bases, and 9 bases lay between the germline ends. Per germline, CDR1 SGHDT and CDR2 YYEEEE. This CDR3 is built from 13 residues. Incomplete CDR3 DNA: TGTGCCAGCAGCTTAAACAGGGCCACTGAA. Amino acids: CASSLNRATE. From start to end, the CDR3 is CASSLNRATEAFF.

This clone registers medium-sized by frequency. The sequenced fragment ends 3 residues before the CDR3 boundary, so the rest is inferred from the germline J gene. The chain joins TRBV2 to TRBJ2-3; 8 nucleotides match TRBD2. CDR3 length equals 14 residues. The junction had 4 bases not matched to a gene; V was cut back by 8 bases and J by 0 bases. Looked up from germline, CDR1 is SNHLY and CDR2 is FYNNEI. Incomplete CDR3 DNA: TGTGCCAGCGCGGCTAGCGGGAGCACAGATACG. Its protein product is CASAASGSTDT. The whole CDR3 reads CASAASGSTDTQYF.

Worth noting for this clone: With the read ending 3 residues before the CDR3 end, the germline J gene is used to fill in that end. V usage is TRBV7-9 and J usage is TRBJ1-2; the D gene is possibly TRBD1 (6 bases). This CDR3 comprises 13 residues. Deletions cut 7 bases from V and 4 bases from J, with 13 bases between. Per germline, CDR1 SEHNR and CDR2 FQNEAQ (reference sequence). Partial CDR3 DNA: TGTGCCAGCACCACGCAGGGGATCTATGGC. This encodes CASTTQGIYG. The CDR3 in its entirety is CASTTQGIYGYTF.

Regarding this clone: The germline gene is not matched at one end of the junction; a read error may be the cause. The sequenced fragment ends 3 residues before the CDR3 boundary, so the rest is inferred from the germline J gene. This chain connects TRBV30 to TRBJ2-1, with no clear D. The CDR3 consists of 13 residues. CDR1 is GTSNPN and CDR2 is SVGIG in the germline V gene (reference sequence). The CDR3 DNA, read in part, is TGCGCCTGGAATGTCAGGAACCGCTATGAG. It translates to CAWNVRNRYE. The CDR3, in full, reads CAWNVRNRYEQFF. Combining the CDR3 with reference TRBV30 and TRBJ2-1 gives the whole variable domain SQTIHQWPATLVQPVGSPLSLECTVEGTSNPNLYWYRQAAGRGLQLLFYSVGIGQISSEVPQNLSASRPQDRQFILSSKKLLLSDSGFYLCAWNVRNRYEQFFGPGTRLTVL.

This clone shows up as medium-sized by frequency. The read terminates 3 residues before the CDR3 end, so the remaining end is supplied by the germline J gene. This chain connects TRBV18 to TRBJ1-1; unclear D gene. Germline values: CDR1 KGHSH, CDR2 LQKENI. Trimming cost V 2 bases and J 4 bases, with 11 bases left between them. This CDR3 contains 14 residues. Incomplete CDR3 DNA: TGTGCCAGCTCACCAAGCACGTTTGGCACTGAA. It specifies CASSPSTFGTE. The CDR3 reads in full as CASSPSTFGTEAFF. Full variable domain (remainder filled in from reference TRBV18 and TRBJ1-1): NAGVMQNPRHLVRRRGQEARLRCSPMKGHSHVYWYRQLPEEGLKFMVYLQKENIIDESGMPKERFSAEFPKEGPSILRIQQVVRGDSAAYFCASSPSTFGTEAFFGQGTRLTVV.

This clone is labeled medium-sized (0.01 to 0.1%) based on frequency. The CDR3 end falls 3 residues outside the read, so it is completed with the germline J gene. The rearrangement links TRBV10-3 to TRBJ2-1; perhaps TRBD2 as D (5 bases). Trimming left V 3 bases short and J 3 bases short, with 12 bases between. The CDR3 is 15 residues long. Germline V gene lookup returns CDR1 ENHRY and CDR2 SYGVKD. CDR3 amino acids: CAISESGRIYNEQFF. The CDR3 DNA, read in part, is TGTGCCATCAGTGAATCGGGGAGAATCTACAATGAG.

In terms of frequency, this clone is medium-sized. The CDR3 is cut off 3 residues early in the read; its end comes from the germline J gene. The rearrangement uses TRBV19 and TRBJ1-5, with D perhaps TRBD1 (6 bases). V gave up 6 bases and J gave up 6 bases, with 9 bases separating them. CDR1 and CDR2 (germline): LNHDA, SQIVND (reference sequence). The CDR3 runs 12 residues. The CDR3 bases that were read are TGTGCCAGTAGACAGGGCGGTCAGCCC. Encoded protein: CASRQGGQP. The full CDR3 is CASRQGGQPQHF.

Worth noting for this clone: The read ends 3 residues early relative to the CDR3; the germline J gene fills the gap. This chain joins TRBV6-2 or TRBV6-3 and TRBJ1-2; D uncertain. The germline V gene has CDR1 MNHEY and CDR2 SVGEGT. The CDR3 totals 15 residues. The sequenced part of the CDR3 DNA is TGTGCCAGCAGTTTCCCGGGGAGGAGTACCTACGAC. It specifies CASSFPGRSTYD. The entire CDR3 sequence reads CASSFPGRSTYDYTF.

This clone is called medium-sized (0.01 to 0.1%) based on its frequency. With the read ending 3 residues before the CDR3 end, the germline J gene is used to fill in that end. V and J are TRBV20-1 and TRBJ1-1; 7 bases line up with TRBD1. V lost 3 bases, J lost 1 base, and 5 bases stayed unmatched. CDR1 is DFQATT, CDR2 SNEGSKA, per germline (reference sequence). The CDR3 totals 14 residues. The CDR3 reads CSASRQGTNTEAFF. CDR3 DNA, as far as it was read: TGCAGTGCTAGTAGACAGGGAACGAACACTGAA.

As to this clone: The observed sequence ends 3 residues before the CDR3 terminus, with the missing tail filled in from the germline J gene. The chain combines TRBV7-9 with TRBJ2-5, with 8 bases identical to TRBD2. This CDR3 region has 15 residues. J gave up 2 bases and V 6 bases, and 8 bases lay outside the gene matches. In germline, CDR1 is SEHNR, CDR2 FQNEAQ (reference sequence). The chain's CDR3 is CASSKGGGQQETQYF. The CDR3 bases that were read are TGTGCCAGCAGTAAGGGCGGGGGGCAGCAAGAGACC.

For this clone: The read ends 3 residues shy of where the CDR3 ends; the end is completed using the germline J gene. This chain joins TRBV6-2 or TRBV6-3 and TRBJ1-1; possibly TRBD1 for D (5 bases). This CDR3 contains 12 residues. CDR1 and CDR2 from the germline V gene are MNHEY and SVGEGT. The covered CDR3 bases are TGTGCCAGCAGTCAAAGACAGATTGGA. Translation gives CASSQRQIG. The full CDR3 protein reads CASSQRQIGAFF.

This clone is classed as medium-sized by frequency. The read halts 3 residues ahead of the CDR3 end, with the missing end drawn from the germline J gene. The chain is built from TRBV27 and TRBJ2-2, with TRBD2 matching 9 bases. V dropped 2 bases and J dropped 3; count of bases not matched to a gene: 7. The CDR3 runs to 17 residues. CDR1 and CDR2 (germline): MNHEY, SMNVEV (reference sequence). CDR3: CASSLPRLAGHTGELFF. The sequenced CDR3 bases are TGTGCCAGCAGTTTACCGCGGCTAGCGGGACACACCGGGGAG.

Its frequency marks this clone as medium-sized (0.01 to 0.1%). The sequenced part of the CDR3 DNA is TGTGCCAGCAGTCTCACCGGTGAGCAGGGGGCGAGCTATGGC. It encodes CASSLTGEQGASYG. The full-length CDR3 reads as CASSLTGEQGASYGYTF. The V and J genes are TRBV6-2 or TRBV6-3 and TRBJ1-2; 8 bases agree with TRBD1. The read terminates 3 residues ahead of where the CDR3 ends, so the germline J gene completes it. In germline, CDR1 is MNHEY, CDR2 SVGEGT. The ends lost 5 bases at V and 4 bases at J; junction bases unmatched: 15. This CDR3 spans 17 amino acids.

Concerning this clone: The CDR3 is cut off 3 residues early in the read; its end comes from the germline J gene. The V and J genes are TRBV18 and TRBJ1-2; D is unresolved. This CDR3 spans 16 amino acids. Germline V CDR1 and CDR2: KGHSH, LQKENI. The CDR3 spells CASSPVLGGRRNDYTF. Partial CDR3 DNA: TGTGCCAGCTCACCCGTACTTGGCGGGAGACGGAACGAC.

In regard to this clone: The CDR3 end lies 3 residues beyond the end of the read and is filled in from the germline J gene. This rearrangement joins TRBV4-1 to TRBJ2-5; D not certain. This CDR3 comprises 14 residues. The germline V gene has CDR1 MGHRA and CDR2 YSYEKL. V was cut by 1 base and J by 0 bases, with 6 bases left in between. The CDR3: CASSQGRYQETQYF. CDR3 bases read: TGCGCCAGCAGCCAAGGCAGGTACCAAGAGACC.

This clone is called medium-sized based on its frequency. The DNA ends 3 residues before the CDR3 does, and the rest of the CDR3 is filled in from the germline J gene. The chain recombines TRBV10-3 with TRBJ2-7; D ambiguous. The CDR3 covers 13 residues. V lost 3 bases to trimming and J lost 0 bases, with 6 bases between them. Germline values: CDR1 ENHRY, CDR2 SYGVKD. The CDR3 is CAISDFRSYEQYF. The CDR3 bases that were read are TGTGCCATCAGTGACTTCCGCTCCTACGAG.

Measured by frequency, this clone is medium-sized (0.01 to 0.1%). The CDR3 extends 3 residues past the end of the read, so its final part is completed from the germline J gene. The chain joins TRBV23-1 to TRBJ1-4; 11 bases are a match to TRBD1. TRBV23-1 is known as an ORF, though its function is uncertain. The CDR3 covers 15 residues. The V and J ends lost 2 bases and 6 bases, in that order; junction bases with no gene match: 2. The sequenced CDR3 bases are TGCGCCAGCAGTCAACTGGACAGGGGGCATGAAAAA. Protein product: CASSQLDRGHEK. The full CDR3 protein reads CASSQLDRGHEKLFF.

Its frequency marks this clone as medium-sized. The CDR3 end is not reached by the read, which stops 3 residues before it; the germline J gene fills it in. The chain has TRBV5-4 and TRBJ2-2, with D unclear. Germline values: CDR1 SGHNT, CDR2 YYREEE (reference sequence). Trimming took off 2 bases at V and 3 bases at J, with 5 bases between the two ends. This CDR3 region has 13 residues. CDR3 amino acids: CASSFRYTGELFF. The sequenced part of the CDR3 DNA is TGTGCCAGCAGCTTTAGATACACCGGGGAG.

This CDR3 reads CSASLPGQASSYGYTF. CDR3 bases read: TGCAGTGCTTCTCTCCCGGGACAGGCCAGTAGCTATGGC. V usage is TRBV20-1 and J usage is TRBJ1-2; 8 bases are a match to TRBD1. The missing CDR3 end, 3 residues past where the read stops, is filled in from the germline J gene. Germline V gene data show CDR1 as DFQATT and CDR2 as SNEGSKA (reference sequence). V lost 5 bases, J lost 4 bases, and 15 bases stayed unmatched. The CDR3 consists of 16 residues.

This clone is identified as medium-sized (0.01 to 0.1%) from frequency. CDR3 DNA, as far as it was read: TGTGCCAGCAGTTACCCCAGGGGATCCTACGAG. Translating it yields CASSYPRGSYE. The whole CDR3 is CASSYPRGSYEQYF. V and J are TRBV6-2 or TRBV6-3 and TRBJ2-7, with TRBD1 as a possible D gene (6 bases). The CDR3 extends 3 residues past the end of the read, so its final part is completed from the germline J gene. The CDR3 is 14 amino acids. Deletions cut 2 bases from V and 1 base from J, with 9 bases between. The germline CDR1 and CDR2 sequences are MNHEY and SVGEGT.

This clone is deemed medium-sized (0.01 to 0.1%) by its frequency. The read stops 3 residues short of the end of the CDR3; the missing end is completed from the germline J gene. V and J are TRBV7-6 and TRBJ2-7, with 8 bases matching TRBD2. With V trimmed by 2 bases and J by 4 bases, 4 bases remained unmatched. Germline CDR1 SGHVS, CDR2 FNYEAQ. The CDR3 has 14 residues. The CDR3 loop reads CASSLSSGSYEQYF. The sequenced part of the CDR3 DNA is TGTGCCAGCAGCTTATCCAGCGGGAGTTACGAG.